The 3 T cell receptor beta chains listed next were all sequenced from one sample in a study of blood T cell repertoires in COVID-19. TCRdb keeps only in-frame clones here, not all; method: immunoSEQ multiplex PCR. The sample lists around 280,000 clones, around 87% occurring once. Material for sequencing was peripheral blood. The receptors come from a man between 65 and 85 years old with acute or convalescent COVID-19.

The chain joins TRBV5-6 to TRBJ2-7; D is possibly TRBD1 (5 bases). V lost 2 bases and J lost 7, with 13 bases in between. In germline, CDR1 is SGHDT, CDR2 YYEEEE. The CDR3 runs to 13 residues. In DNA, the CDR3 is TGTGCCAGCAGCTTATGGGGCGGCCCAGAGCAGTACTTC. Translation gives CASSLWGGPEQYF.

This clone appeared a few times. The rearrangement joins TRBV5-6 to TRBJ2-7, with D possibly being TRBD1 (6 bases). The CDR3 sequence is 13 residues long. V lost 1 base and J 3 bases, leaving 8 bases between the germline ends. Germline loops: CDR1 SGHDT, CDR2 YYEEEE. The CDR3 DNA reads TGTGCCAGCAGCTTGTACAGGGTCTACGAGCAGTACTTC. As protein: CASSLYRVYEQYF.

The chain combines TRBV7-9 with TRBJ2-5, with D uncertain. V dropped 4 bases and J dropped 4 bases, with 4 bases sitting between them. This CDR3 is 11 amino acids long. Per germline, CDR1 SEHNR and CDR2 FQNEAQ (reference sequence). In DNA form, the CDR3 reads TGTGCCAGCAGCTCCGGAGAGACCCAGTACTTC. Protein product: CASSSGETQYF.